The clone carrying this T cell receptor beta chain was found a few times. Its antigen is not identified. The authors produced TCR alpha and TCR beta cDNA libraries with sample barcodes and UMIs by 5'RACE using constant-segment primers. One entry per CDR3 protein results from TCRdb running MiXCR on the 5' RACE reads. Here the sample spans some 310,000 distinct CDR3 sequences, 20% being singletons. This specimen belongs to a study of T-cell memory formation after mild COVID-19. Findings and caveats of the study: What remained unconfirmed was the SARS-CoV-2 specificity of second-wave clones peaking on day 37. Largely, contracting CD4+ clones fell within CM and EM, and contracting CD8+ clones within EMRA. There were some responding clones in pre-infection memory, which suggested that cross-reactive memory had joined.

Trimming left V 4 bases short and J 3 bases short, with 7 bases between. The germline gives CDR1 GTSNPN, CDR2 SVGIG (reference sequence). The CDR3 is made up of 12 amino acids. Sequencing used PBMCs or a T cell subset sorted from them (not recorded which). The receptor was derived from a man aged 18 to 30 who had mild COVID-19 (a few samples of this study predate the infection). Cell type and time point are not known. The chain couples TRBV30 to TRBJ1-3; D uncertain. CDR3 in amino acids: CAWKWGGNTIYF. As DNA, the CDR3 is TGTGCCTGGAAATGGGGTGGAAACACCATATATTTT.